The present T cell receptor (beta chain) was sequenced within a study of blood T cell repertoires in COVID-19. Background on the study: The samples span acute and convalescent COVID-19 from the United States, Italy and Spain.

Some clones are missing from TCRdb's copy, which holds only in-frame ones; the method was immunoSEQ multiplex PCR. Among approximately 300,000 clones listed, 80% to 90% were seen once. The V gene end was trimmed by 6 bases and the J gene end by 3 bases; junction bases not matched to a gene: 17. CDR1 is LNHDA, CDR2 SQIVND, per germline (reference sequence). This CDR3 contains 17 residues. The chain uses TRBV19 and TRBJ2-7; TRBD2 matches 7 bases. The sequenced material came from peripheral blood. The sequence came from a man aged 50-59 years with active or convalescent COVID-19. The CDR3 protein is CASRPTSPTRLDYEQYF. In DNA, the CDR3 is TGTGCCAGTAGACCGACTAGCCCCACTCGTCTTGACTACGAGCAGTACTTC.